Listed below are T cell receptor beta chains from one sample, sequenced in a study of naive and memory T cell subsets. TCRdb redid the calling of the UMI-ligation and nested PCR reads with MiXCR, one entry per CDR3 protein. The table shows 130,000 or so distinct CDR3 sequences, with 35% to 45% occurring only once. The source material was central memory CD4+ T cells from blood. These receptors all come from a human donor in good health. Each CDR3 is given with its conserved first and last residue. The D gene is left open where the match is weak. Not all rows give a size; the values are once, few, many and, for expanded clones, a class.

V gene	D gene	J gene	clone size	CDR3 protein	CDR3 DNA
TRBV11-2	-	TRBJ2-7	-	CASSLRLVYEQYF	TGTGCCAGCAGCTTAAGACTGGTTTACGAGCAGTACTTC
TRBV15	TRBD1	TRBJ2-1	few	CATSRSWTGYNEQFF	TGTGCCACCAGCAGAAGTTGGACAGGCTACAATGAGCAGTTCTTC
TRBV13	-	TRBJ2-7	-	CASSSTEGRNEQYF	TGTGCCAGCAGCTCCACGGAGGGGAGAAACGAGCAGTACTTC
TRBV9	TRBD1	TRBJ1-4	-	CASSFGTAGEKLFF	TGTGCCAGCAGTTTCGGGACAGCTGGGGAAAAACTGTTTTTT
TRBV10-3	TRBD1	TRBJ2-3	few	CAISEVTGGRTDTQYF	TGTGCCATCAGTGAGGTGACAGGGGGACGAACAGATACGCAGTATTTT
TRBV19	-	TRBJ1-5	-	CASTPYSNQPQHF	TGTGCCAGTACTCCCTATAGCAATCAGCCCCAGCATTTT
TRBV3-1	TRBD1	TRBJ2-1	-	CASSQERGTGDYNEQFF	TGTGCCAGCAGCCAAGAGCGGGGGACAGGGGACTACAATGAGCAGTTCTTC
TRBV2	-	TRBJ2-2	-	CASSDRGKSGELFF	TGTGCCAGCAGTGACAGGGGAAAGTCCGGGGAGCTGTTTTTT
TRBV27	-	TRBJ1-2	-	CASSFTGGGYTF	TGTGCCAGCAGTTTCACGGGGGGCGGCTACACCTTC
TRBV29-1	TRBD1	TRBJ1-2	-	CSVEDGGTGSPSNYGYTF	TGCAGCGTTGAAGATGGTGGGACAGGGTCCCCCTCCAACTATGGCTACACCTTC
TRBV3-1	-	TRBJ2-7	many	CASRTGTEQYF	TGTGCCAGCAGGACAGGTACCGAGCAGTACTTC
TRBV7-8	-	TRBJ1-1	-	CASSLVDPGTGTEAFF	TGTGCCAGCAGCTTAGTTGACCCGGGAACGGGAACTGAAGCTTTCTTT
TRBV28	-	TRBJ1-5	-	CASRWGSGNQPQHF	TGTGCCAGCAGGTGGGGTTCTGGCAATCAGCCCCAGCATTTT
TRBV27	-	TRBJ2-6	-	CASSLYVSGANVLTF	TGTGCCAGCAGTTTATATGTATCTGGGGCCAACGTCCTGACTTTC
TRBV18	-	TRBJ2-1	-	CASSPQTLWMRGGYNKQFF	TGTGCCAGCTCACCACAGACTCTCTGGATGCGCGGTGGATACAATAAGCAGTTCTTC
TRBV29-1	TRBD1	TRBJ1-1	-	CSVGDRNTEAFF	TGCAGCGTTGGGGACAGGAACACTGAAGCTTTCTTT
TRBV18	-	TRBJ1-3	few	CASSPANRVSGNTIYF	TGTGCCAGCTCACCGGCGAACAGGGTCTCTGGAAACACCATATATTTT